The TCR beta chain described here comes from a study of shared clonotypes between healthy human individuals (dated by TCRdb to the early 2020s). For context, the study as a whole: A few men and a couple of women, aged 18 to 49 years, made up the cohort. For each donor, CD4 naive and CD4 memory were each given three plates, CD8 naive was given two plates, and CD8 memory was given one plate. To estimate repertoire size and how much clonotype sharing occurs between individuals, the study deeply sequenced the blood TCR repertoires of a handful of healthy adults. To increase sequencing depth and limit assay-specific biases, TCR repertoire library preparation and sequencing were carried out by different laboratories using diverse techniques. Each donor's leukapheresis produced roughly between about 0.8 and 10 billion PBMCs.

Donors were healthy HIV-negative adults with no recently reported acute infections or vaccinations. All donors were Caucasian adults living in Nashville, Tennessee, USA. CD8 memory samples combined magnetically selected CD45RO+ cells with CCR7-negative CD45RA+ effector memory (TemRA) cells. After blood collection by leukapheresis, PBMCs were isolated using Ficoll-Histopaque density gradient centrifugation and then cryopreserved in the vapor phase of liquid nitrogen. Purity and quantity of every magnetically sorted T cell population were checked by analytical flow cytometry. From each sorted fraction, genomic DNA was isolated and quantified by UV absorbance on a Nanodrop 2000c. TCR CDR3 regions were amplified from genomic DNA by multiplex PCR using the deep immunoSEQ assay. Extracted genomic DNA from each cell subset was spread evenly across all wells of several immunoSEQ 96-well plates, with each plate serving as a replicate. For sorted subsets, each replicate PCR was loaded with approximately 200 ng genomic DNA, equivalent to approximately 27,000 T cell genomes. Purified libraries were measured with a Qubit 3.0 fluorometer, size-checked on a Bioanalyzer 2100, and measured again with the KAPA Library Quantification kit. Each immunoSEQ 96-well plate was sequenced on its own single-read 150-cycle Illumina NextSeq 550 flow cell. Turning to the authors' computational methods: Because only junctional sequences without quality scores were contained in the immunoSEQ output, filtering matching that applied to full-length reads could not be performed. To assign V/J genes and CDR3, sequences were annotated using PyIR, a Python wrapper for IgBLAST v1.9, with IMGT germline references. Reads with weak V/J assignments (E-value above 1e-6), missing CDR3, stop codons, out-of-frame junctions, or ambiguous translated residues were removed. A V3J clonotype was defined by an identical inferred V gene, J gene, and CDR3 amino acid sequence. Percentage overlap between repertoires was calculated by dividing the number of shared unique clonotypes by the size of the smaller repertoire. RTK rarefaction, the Chao1 estimator, and Recon v2.1 estimates of unobserved clonotypes were used to assess repertoire richness. Generation probabilities for all TCRbeta clonotypes obtained by the gDNA method from a handful of donors were computed using OLGA. What TCRdb holds here is the immuneACCESS table cut down to in-frame rearrangements. Part of the clones is not present; checked against another copy, under half of the missing clones reflect an unresolved V gene, and the others are unexplained. Clonal size and the V and J genes are those of that table, whereas D and trimming came from the DNA. For this sample there are 110,000 or so clones; under 70% appear just once. The ten largest clones capture 24% of the sample.

General conclusions and limits of the study: When several donors were compared, the shared fraction of clonotypes was about 5% for naive CD4, roughly 3.3% for naive CD8, more than 2% for memory CD4, and 0.35% to 0.5% for memory CD8. Sampling was restricted to blood, and TCR repertoires in tissue are likely to differ from TCR repertoires in blood. Compared with non-shared clonotypes, the clonotypes found in all four sorted-subset donors had higher generation probabilities. The small number of donors limited the genetic and exposure-history diversity represented. Rarefaction of sorted-subset datasets indicated incomplete sequencing despite the large sequencing depth. Naive subsets generally had larger estimated clonotype richness than memory subsets. Pairwise subsampling indicated that sequencing depth was expected to affect the degree of clonotype sharing among donors.

This clone was counted between two and nine times. This receptor's antigen is unknown. No clone much larger than this one lies a single base away; base qualities are absent. CDR1 and CDR2, looked up from the germline V gene, are MRHNA and SNTAGT. V trim: 2 bases; J trim: 6 bases; unmatched bases: 8. Reading from cysteine to phenylalanine, the CDR3 counts 16 amino acids. The only DNA kept is the CDR3, 48 bases in frame from the first base. The chain is assembled from TRBV6-4 and TRBJ2-1; 9 bases in the junction line up with TRBD2. Source material: memory CD8+ T cells sorted from blood. The cell subset or site label of this sample denotes: CD45RO+ cells pooled with CCR7-negative TemRA cells. This TCR came from a woman in her thirties in good health. The DNA sequence is given as TGTGCCAGCAGTGACGAGGCGGGAGGGCCGTCCAATGAGCAGTTCTTC. Its protein is CASSDEAGGPSNEQFF.